The present T cell receptor beta chain was sequenced within a study of molecular identifiers for immune sequencing clone quantification. The overall study: Five portions were made in replicates from RNA of 20,000 or 100,000 naive CD8 cells, and four underwent sequencing.

This clonotype has at least ten counts. Trimming cost V 5 bases and J 4 bases, with 15 bases left between them. The CDR3 contains 15 residues. Per germline, CDR1 MDHEN and CDR2 SYDVKM. TCRdb called the PCR reads again in MiXCR, with one record for every CDR3 protein. The data show about 320,000 distinct CDR3 sequences, over 20% seen once. Investigators produced naive CD8 libraries from 20,000 to 1,000,000 sorted cells, drawing on 10%, 30% or 50% RNA. This chain links TRBV28 with TRBJ1-5, with no clear D. This sequence originates from a human donor in good health. Some libraries in this study had Jurkat cell RNA spiked in. Specimen: naive CD8+ T cells from blood, with Jurkat cell RNA spiked in. Sample subset: FACS-sorted CD8+CD4-CCR7+CD45RA+ naive T cells. The CDR3 protein is CASSESLDVNQPQHF. CDR3 in DNA: TGTGCCAGCAGTGAATCACTGGACGTTAATCAGCCCCAGCATTTT.